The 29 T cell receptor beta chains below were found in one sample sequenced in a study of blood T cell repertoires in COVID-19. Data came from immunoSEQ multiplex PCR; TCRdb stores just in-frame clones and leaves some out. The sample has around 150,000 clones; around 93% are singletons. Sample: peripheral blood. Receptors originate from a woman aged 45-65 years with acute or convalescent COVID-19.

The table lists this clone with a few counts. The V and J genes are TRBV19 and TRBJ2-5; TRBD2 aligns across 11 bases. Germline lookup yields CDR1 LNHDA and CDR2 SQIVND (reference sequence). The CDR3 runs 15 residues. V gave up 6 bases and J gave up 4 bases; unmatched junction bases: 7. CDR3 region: CASSQLAGVVETQYF. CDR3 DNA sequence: TGTGCCAGTAGCCAACTAGCGGGAGTAGTAGAGACCCAGTACTTC.

CDR3 DNA: TGTGCCAGCTCGTCAGCCTGGCAGGGCAACACTGAAGCTTTCTTT. This gives the protein CASSSAWQGNTEAFF. The genes are TRBV18 and TRBJ1-1, with a possible D match to TRBD1 (5 bases). Germline CDR1 KGHSH, CDR2 LQKENI. This CDR3 is built from 15 residues. V was clipped by 6 bases and J by 2 bases, with 16 bases between them.

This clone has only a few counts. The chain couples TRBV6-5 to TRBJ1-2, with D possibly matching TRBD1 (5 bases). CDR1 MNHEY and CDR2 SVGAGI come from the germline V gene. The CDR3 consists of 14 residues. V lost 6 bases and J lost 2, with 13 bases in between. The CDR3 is CASRGHTANYGYTF. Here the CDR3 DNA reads TGTGCCAGCAGAGGACACACGGCGAACTATGGCTACACCTTC.

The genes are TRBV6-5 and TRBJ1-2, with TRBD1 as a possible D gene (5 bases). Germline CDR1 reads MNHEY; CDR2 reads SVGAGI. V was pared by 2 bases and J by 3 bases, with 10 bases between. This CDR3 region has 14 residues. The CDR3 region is CASSYGAEYYGYTF. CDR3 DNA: TGTGCCAGCAGTTACGGGGCCGAGTACTATGGCTACACCTTC.

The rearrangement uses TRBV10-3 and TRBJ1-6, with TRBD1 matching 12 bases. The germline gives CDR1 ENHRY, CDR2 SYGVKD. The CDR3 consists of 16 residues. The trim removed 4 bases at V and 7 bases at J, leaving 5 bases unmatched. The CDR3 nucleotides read TGTGCCATCAGTGTGGGACAGGGGGCTGGAAATTCACCCCTCCACTTT. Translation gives CAISVGQGAGNSPLHF.

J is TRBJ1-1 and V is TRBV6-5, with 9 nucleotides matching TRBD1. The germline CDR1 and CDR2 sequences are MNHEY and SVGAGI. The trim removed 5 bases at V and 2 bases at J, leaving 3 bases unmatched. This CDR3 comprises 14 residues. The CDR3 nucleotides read TGTGCCAGCAGTACGACAGGGGGAAACACTGAAGCTTTCTTT. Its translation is CASSTTGGNTEAFF.

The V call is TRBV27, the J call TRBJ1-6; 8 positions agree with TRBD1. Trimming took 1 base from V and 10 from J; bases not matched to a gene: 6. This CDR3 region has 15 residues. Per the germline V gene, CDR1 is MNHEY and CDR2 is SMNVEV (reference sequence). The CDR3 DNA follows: TGTGCCAGCAGTTTATTAGGGACAGGCGGGTCACCCCTCCACTTT. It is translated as CASSLLGTGGSPLHF.

CDR3 DNA: TGTGCTAGTGGTTTGGTCCTCTTGGGGGGGCGGACCTTGGACGCGGATTCACCCCTCCACTTT. Its translation: CASGLVLLGGRTLDADSPLHF. The chain has TRBV12-5 and TRBJ1-6; TRBD1 might be the D (6 bases). Trimming left V 0 bases short and J 8 bases short, with 29 bases between. The CDR3 loop spans 21 amino acids. Germline assignment: CDR1 LGHNT and CDR2 FRNRAP. Combining the CDR3 with reference TRBV12-5 and TRBJ1-6 gives the whole variable domain DARVTQTPRHKVTEMGQEVTMRCQPILGHNTVFWYRQTMMQGLELLAYFRNRAPLDDSGMPKDRFSAEMPDATLATLKIQPSEPRDSAVYFCASGLVLLGGRTLDADSPLHFGNGTRLTVT.

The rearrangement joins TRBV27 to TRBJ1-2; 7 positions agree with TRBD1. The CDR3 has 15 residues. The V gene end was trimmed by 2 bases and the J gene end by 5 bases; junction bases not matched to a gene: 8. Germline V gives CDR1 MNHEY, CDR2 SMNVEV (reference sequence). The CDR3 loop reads CASSLRQGGGYGYTF. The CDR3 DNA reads TGTGCCAGCAGTTTAAGACAGGGAGGAGGGTATGGCTACACCTTC.

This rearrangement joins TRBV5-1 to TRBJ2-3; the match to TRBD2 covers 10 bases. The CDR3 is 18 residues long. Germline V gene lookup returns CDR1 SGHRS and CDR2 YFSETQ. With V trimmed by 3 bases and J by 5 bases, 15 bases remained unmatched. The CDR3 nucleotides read TGCGCCAGCAGCTCCCCCACAGCGGGGGGGCCTGCGCAAGATACGCAGTATTTT. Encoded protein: CASSSPTAGGPAQDTQYF.

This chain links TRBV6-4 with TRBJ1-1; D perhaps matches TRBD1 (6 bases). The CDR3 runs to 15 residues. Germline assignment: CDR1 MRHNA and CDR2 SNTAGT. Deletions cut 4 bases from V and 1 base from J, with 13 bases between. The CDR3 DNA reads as TGTGCCAGCAGTGCAGGGGCCTTAAAGAACACTGAAGCTTTCTTT. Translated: CASSAGALKNTEAFF.

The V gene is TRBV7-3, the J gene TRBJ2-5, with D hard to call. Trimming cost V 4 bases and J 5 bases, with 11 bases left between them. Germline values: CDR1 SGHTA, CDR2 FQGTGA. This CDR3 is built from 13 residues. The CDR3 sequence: CASSSLPGETQYF. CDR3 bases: TGTGCCAGCAGCTCGCTCCCCGGGGAGACCCAGTACTTC.

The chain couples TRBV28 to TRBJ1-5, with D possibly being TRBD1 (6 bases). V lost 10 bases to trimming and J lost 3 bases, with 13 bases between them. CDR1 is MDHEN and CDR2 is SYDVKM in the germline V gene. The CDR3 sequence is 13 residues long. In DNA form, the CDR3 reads TGTGCCACCCGCCGGGACAACAATCAGCCCCAGCATTTT. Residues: CATRRDNNQPQHF.

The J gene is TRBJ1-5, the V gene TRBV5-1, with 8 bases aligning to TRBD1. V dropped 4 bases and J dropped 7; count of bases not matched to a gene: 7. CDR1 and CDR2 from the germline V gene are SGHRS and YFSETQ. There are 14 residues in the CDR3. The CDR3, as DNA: TGCGCCAGCAGCAAAGGACAGGGTGACCAGCCCCAGCATTTT. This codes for CASSKGQGDQPQHF.

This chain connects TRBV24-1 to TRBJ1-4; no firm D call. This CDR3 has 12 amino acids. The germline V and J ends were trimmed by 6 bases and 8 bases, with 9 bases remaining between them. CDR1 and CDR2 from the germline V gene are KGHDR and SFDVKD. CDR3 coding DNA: TGTGCCACCAGTAAGGGAGGGGAAAAACTGTTTTTT. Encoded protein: CATSKGGEKLFF.

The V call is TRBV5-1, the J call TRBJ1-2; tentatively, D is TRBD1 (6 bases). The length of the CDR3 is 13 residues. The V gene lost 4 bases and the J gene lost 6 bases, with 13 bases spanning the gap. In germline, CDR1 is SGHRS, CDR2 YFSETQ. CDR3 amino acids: CASSPETGNGYTF. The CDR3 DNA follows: TGCGCCAGCAGCCCCGAGACAGGCAATGGCTACACCTTC.

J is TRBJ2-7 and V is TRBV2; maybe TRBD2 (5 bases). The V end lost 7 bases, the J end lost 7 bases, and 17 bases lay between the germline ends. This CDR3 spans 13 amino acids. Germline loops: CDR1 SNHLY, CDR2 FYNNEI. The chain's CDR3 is CASITRASGEQYF. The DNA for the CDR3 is TGTGCCAGCATTACGCGGGCCTCTGGGGAGCAGTACTTC.

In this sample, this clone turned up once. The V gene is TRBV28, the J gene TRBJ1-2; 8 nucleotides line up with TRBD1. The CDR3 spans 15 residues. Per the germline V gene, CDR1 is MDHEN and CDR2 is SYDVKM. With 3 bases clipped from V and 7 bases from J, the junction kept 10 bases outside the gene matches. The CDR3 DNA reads TGTGCCAGCAGTTTCCCATCAGGACAGGGCCGTGGCTACACCTTC. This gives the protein CASSFPSGQGRGYTF.

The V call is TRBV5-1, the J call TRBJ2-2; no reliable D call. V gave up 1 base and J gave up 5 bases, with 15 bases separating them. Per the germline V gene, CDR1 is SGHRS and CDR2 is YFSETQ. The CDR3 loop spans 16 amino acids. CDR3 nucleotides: TGCGCCAGCAGCTTGCCTCCGAACCAGGTGACCGGGGAGCTGTTTTTT. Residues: CASSLPPNQVTGELFF.

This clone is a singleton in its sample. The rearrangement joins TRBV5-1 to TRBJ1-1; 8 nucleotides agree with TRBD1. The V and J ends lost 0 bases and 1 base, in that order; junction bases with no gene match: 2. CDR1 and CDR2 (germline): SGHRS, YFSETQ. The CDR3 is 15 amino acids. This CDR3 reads CASSLGQGPNTEAFF. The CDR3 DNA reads TGCGCCAGCAGCTTGGGACAGGGGCCGAACACTGAAGCTTTCTTT. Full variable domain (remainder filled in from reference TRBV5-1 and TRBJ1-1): KAGVTQTPRYLIKTRGQQVTLSCSPISGHRSVSWYQQTPGQGLQFLFEYFSETQRNKGNFPGRFSGRQFSNSRSEMNVSTLELGDSALYLCASSLGQGPNTEAFFGQGTRLTVV.

The CDR3 loop reads CASSAGDRAPYEQYF. The CDR3 region has the DNA TGTGCCAGCAGCGCCGGGGACAGGGCCCCCTACGAGCAGTACTTC. V is TRBV9 and J is TRBJ2-7; TRBD1 matches 9 bases. The CDR3 length is 15 residues. Trimming at V came to 3 bases and at J to 2 bases, leaving 6 bases not matched to a gene. Germline CDR1 SGDLS, CDR2 YYNGEE.

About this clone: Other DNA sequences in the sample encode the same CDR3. CDR3 protein: CASSLDSNYGYTF. The CDR3 nucleotides are TGCGCCAGCAGCTTGGACAGCAACTATGGCTACACCTTC. The chain is built from TRBV5-1 and TRBJ1-2; D remains unclear. Germline CDR1 reads SGHRS; CDR2 reads YFSETQ. Trimming cost V 0 bases and J 2 bases, with 5 bases left between them. The CDR3 is 13 residues long.

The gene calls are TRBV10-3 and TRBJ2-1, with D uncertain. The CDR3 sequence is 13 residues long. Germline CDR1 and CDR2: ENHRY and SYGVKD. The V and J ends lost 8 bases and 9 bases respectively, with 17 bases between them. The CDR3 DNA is TGTGCCATCTCCCCAAATGGTCAAGCTGAGCAGTTCTTC. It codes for CAISPNGQAEQFF.

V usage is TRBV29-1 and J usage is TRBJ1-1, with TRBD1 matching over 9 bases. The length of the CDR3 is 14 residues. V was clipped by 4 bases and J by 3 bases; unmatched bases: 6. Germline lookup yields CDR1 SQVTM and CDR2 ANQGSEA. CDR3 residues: CSVVGQGRYTEAFF. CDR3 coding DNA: TGCAGCGTTGTGGGACAGGGTAGGTACACTGAAGCTTTCTTT.

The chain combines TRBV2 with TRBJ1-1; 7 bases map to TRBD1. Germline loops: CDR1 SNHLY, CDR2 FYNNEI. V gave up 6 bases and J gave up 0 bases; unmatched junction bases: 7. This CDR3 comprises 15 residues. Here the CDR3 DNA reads TGTGCCAGCAGAGAGACAGGGACGATGAACACTGAAGCTTTCTTT. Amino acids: CASRETGTMNTEAFF. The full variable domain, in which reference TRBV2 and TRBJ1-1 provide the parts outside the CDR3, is EPEVTQTPSHQVTQMGQEVILRCVPISNHLYFYWYRQILGQKVEFLVSFYNNEISEKSEIFDDQFSVERPDGSNFTLKIRSTKLEDSAMYFCASRETGTMNTEAFFGQGTRLTVV.

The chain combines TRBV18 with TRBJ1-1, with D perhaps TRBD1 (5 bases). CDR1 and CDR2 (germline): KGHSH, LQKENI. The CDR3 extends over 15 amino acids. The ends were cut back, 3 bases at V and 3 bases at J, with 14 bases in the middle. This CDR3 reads CASSPKTATYTEAFF. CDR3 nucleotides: TGTGCCAGCTCACCCAAGACAGCGACCTACACTGAAGCTTTCTTT.

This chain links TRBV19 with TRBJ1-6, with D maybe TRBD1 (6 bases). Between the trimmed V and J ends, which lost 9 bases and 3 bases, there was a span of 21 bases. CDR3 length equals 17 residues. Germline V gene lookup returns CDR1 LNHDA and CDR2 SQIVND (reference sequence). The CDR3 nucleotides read TGTGCCAGCCGAACGCCAGGGGACCACCTCTATAATTCACCCCTCCACTTT. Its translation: CASRTPGDHLYNSPLHF.

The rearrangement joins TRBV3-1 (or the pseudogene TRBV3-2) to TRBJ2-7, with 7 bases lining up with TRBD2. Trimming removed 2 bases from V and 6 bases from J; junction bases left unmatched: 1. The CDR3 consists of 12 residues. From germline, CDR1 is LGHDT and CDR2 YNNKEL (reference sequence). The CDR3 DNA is TGTGCCAGCAGCCAACGGGGGGTCGAGCAGTACTTC. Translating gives CASSQRGVEQYF.

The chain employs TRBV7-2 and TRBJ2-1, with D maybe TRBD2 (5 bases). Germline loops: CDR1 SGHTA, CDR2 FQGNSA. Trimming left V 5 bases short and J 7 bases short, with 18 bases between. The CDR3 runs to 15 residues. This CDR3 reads CASSPDSGSRNEQFF. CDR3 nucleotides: TGTGCCAGCAGCCCCGATAGTGGGAGTAGGAATGAGCAGTTCTTC.